This paragraph covers one T cell receptor beta chain sequence. Measured with immunoSEQ multiplex PCR; TCRdb has only the in-frame clones, and not every one. The sample shows some 170,000 clones, 96% of them seen only once. The sample is drawn from a study of control samples from healthy donors and cancer patients. Germline V lookup: CDR1 MGHRA, CDR2 YSYEKL. The CDR3 totals 14 residues. V dropped 0 bases and J dropped 4 bases, with 7 bases sitting between them. This receptor was taken from a woman younger than 45 in good health. This chain joins TRBV4-1 and TRBJ2-1, with no clear D. The sequenced material came from blood. CDR3 DNA: TGCGCCAGCAGCCAAGATCCGCGGTACAATGAGCAGTTCTTC. This translates into CASSQDPRYNEQFF.